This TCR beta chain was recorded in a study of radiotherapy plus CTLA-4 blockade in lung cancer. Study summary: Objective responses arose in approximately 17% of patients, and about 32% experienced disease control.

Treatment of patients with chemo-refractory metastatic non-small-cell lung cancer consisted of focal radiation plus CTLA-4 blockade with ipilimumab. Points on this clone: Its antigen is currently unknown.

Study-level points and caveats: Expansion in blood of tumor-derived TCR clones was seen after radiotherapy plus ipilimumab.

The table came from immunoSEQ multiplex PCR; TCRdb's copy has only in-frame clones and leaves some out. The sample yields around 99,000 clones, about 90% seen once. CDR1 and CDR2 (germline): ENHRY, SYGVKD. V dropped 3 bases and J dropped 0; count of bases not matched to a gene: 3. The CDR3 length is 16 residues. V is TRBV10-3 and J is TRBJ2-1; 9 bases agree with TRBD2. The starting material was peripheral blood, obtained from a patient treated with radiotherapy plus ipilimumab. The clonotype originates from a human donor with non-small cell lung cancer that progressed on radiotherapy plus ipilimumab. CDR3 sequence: CAISDAGGGSYNEQFF. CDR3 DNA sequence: TGTGCCATCAGTGATGCGGGAGGGGGCTCCTACAATGAGCAGTTCTTC.